The source of this T cell receptor beta chain is a study of CD8 T cells in Susac syndrome. Study-wide results and limits: An acknowledgment was made by the study that its TCR sequencing and HLA analysis involved relatively few individuals.

The CDR3 has 15 amino acids. CDR1 is DFQATT and CDR2 is SNEGSKA in the germline V gene (reference sequence). V was trimmed by 6 bases and J by 0 bases, leaving 12 bases between them. Reverse transcription used about 0.45 to 1 ug RNA and random hexamers. Each CDR3 protein is one row after TCRdb ran MiXCR on the immunoSEQ multiplex PCR reads. The table lists 150,000 to 180,000 distinct CDR3 sequences, roughly 96% of them singletons, with 0.15% to 0.2% in the top ten. As regards this clonotype: Its target is not known.

Sequencing input: CD4+ T cells from PBMCs. The TCR sequence derives from a human donor with Susac syndrome. This sequence joins TRBV20-1 and TRBJ1-6; possible D gene TRBD1, 6 bases. The chain's CDR3 is CSAQQGSSYNSPLHF. CDR3 bases: TGCAGTGCACAACAGGGAAGCTCCTATAATTCACCCCTCCACTTT.